The 32 T cell receptor beta chains given below trace back to one sample, sequenced in a study of CD8+CD57+ T cells in acquired aplastic anemia. The template for TCR beta VDJ and CDR3 sequence profiling was genomic DNA. Each CDR3 protein gets one entry after TCRdb re-called the reads with MiXCR. The sample consists of fewer than 200,000 distinct CDR3 sequences, 55% to 80% of them appearing once. Sequenced sample: sorted CD4+, CD8+, or CD8+CD57+ T cells (not recorded which) from PBMCs. The receptor source for this set is a human donor in good health.

This clonotype was counted many times. This sequence joins TRBV19 and TRBJ2-7, with 10 nucleotides matching TRBD2. Germline CDR1 and CDR2: LNHDA and SQIVND (reference sequence). CDR3 size: 15 residues. V trimming: 1 base; J trimming: 2 bases; junction bases outside the gene matches: 2. CDR3 nucleotides: TGTGCCAGTAGTATAGGAGCGGGAGGGCCCTACGAGCAGTACTTC. It is translated as CASSIGAGGPYEQYF.

This clonotype appeared once. The genes are TRBV5-1 and TRBJ2-3, with D perhaps matching TRBD2 (5 bases). From germline, CDR1 is SGHRS and CDR2 YFSETQ. This CDR3 is built from 15 residues. The V end was cut by 0 bases, the J end by 1 base, with 9 bases between. The CDR3 DNA sequence: TGCGCCAGCAGCTTGGATGGGAGAGGCACAGATACGCAGTATTTT. This encodes CASSLDGRGTDTQYF. The full variable domain, in which reference TRBV5-1 and TRBJ2-3 provide the parts outside the CDR3, is KAGVTQTPRYLIKTRGQQVTLSCSPISGHRSVSWYQQTPGQGLQFLFEYFSETQRNKGNFPGRFSGRQFSNSRSEMNVSTLELGDSALYLCASSLDGRGTDTQYFGPGTRLTVL.

The chain couples TRBV12-3 or TRBV12-4 to TRBJ2-1, with 7 bases identical to TRBD2. CDR3 length equals 14 residues. The V segment lost 5 bases and the J segment 4 bases; nucleotides outside the gene matches: 5. For the CDR3, the DNA is TGTGCCAGCAGTCTTGCTAGCGGTTACAATGAGCAGTTCTTC. Translating gives CASSLASGYNEQFF.

This clonotype appeared many times. The J gene is TRBJ2-1, the V gene TRBV12-3 or TRBV12-4, with D possibly TRBD2 on 5 matching bases. This CDR3 has 15 residues. V shed 4 bases and J shed 0 bases, with 10 bases lying between them. CDR3 nucleotide sequence: TGTGCCAGCAGTTCTATTCGGGACTCCTACAATGAGCAGTTCTTC. It encodes CASSSIRDSYNEQFF.

This clonotype showed up many times. The V call is TRBV28, the J call TRBJ2-7; 9 nucleotides align to TRBD1. Germline assignment: CDR1 MDHEN and CDR2 SYDVKM. With 5 bases clipped from V and 5 bases from J, the junction kept 10 bases outside the gene matches. The CDR3 sequence is 15 residues long. This CDR3 is CASSPTGTGGHEQYF. CDR3 coding DNA: TGTGCCAGCAGTCCCACAGGTACAGGGGGCCACGAGCAGTACTTC.

The chain has TRBV20-1 and TRBJ1-6; D might be TRBD1 (6 bases). The CDR3 has 14 residues. In germline, CDR1 is DFQATT, CDR2 SNEGSKA (reference sequence). In DNA, the CDR3 is TGCATTGTTAGAGACCACTCGGACAGTCCACCCCTCCACTTT. Its translation: CIVRDHSDSPPLHF.

This chain links TRBV6-2 or TRBV6-3 with TRBJ2-1, with 9 bases lining up with TRBD2. With 4 bases clipped from V and 10 bases from J, the junction kept 5 bases outside the gene matches. This CDR3 contains 13 residues. CDR1 and CDR2 (germline): MNHEY, SVGEGT. The CDR3, as DNA: TGTGCCAGCAGTTTCTATAGCGGGAGCGAGCAGTTCTTC. Residues: CASSFYSGSEQFF.

The sample holds one count of this clonotype. The rearrangement uses TRBV2 and TRBJ1-1; D might be TRBD1 (6 bases). Trimming pared 1 base from V and 5 bases from J, leaving 11 bases between. This CDR3 spans 14 amino acids. Germline-derived CDR1 and CDR2 are SNHLY and FYNNEI. The CDR3 DNA is TGTGCCAGCAGTGAAGTCATCAGGGGTACTGAAGCTTTCTTT. This sequence encodes CASSEVIRGTEAFF. Full variable domain (remainder filled in from reference TRBV2 and TRBJ1-1): EPEVTQTPSHQVTQMGQEVILRCVPISNHLYFYWYRQILGQKVEFLVSFYNNEISEKSEIFDDQFSVERPDGSNFTLKIRSTKLEDSAMYFCASSEVIRGTEAFFGQGTRLTVV.

V is TRBV7-8 and J is TRBJ2-3, with D perhaps matching TRBD1 (6 bases). The length of the CDR3 is 15 residues. Germline V gives CDR1 SGHVS, CDR2 FQNEAQ. V was clipped by 1 base and J by 0 bases, with 8 bases between them. CDR3 nucleotide sequence: TGTGCCAGCAGCTTAGGACAGGTTAGCACAGATACGCAGTATTTT. Translating it yields CASSLGQVSTDTQYF.

Worth noting for this clonotype: Likely a read error: the CDR3 ends without its conserved phenylalanine or tryptophan. This chain links TRBV2 with TRBJ1-5; D gene unclear. Germline CDR1 and CDR2: SNHLY and FYNNEI. This CDR3 comprises 14 residues. V was clipped by 5 bases and J by 1 base, with 9 bases between them. The CDR3 nucleotides are TGTGCCAGCAGTTCGGGAAGGAGCAATCAGCCCCAGCATTTA. This encodes CASSSGRSNQPQHL.

In its sample, this clonotype was seen a few times. The J gene is TRBJ2-3, the V gene TRBV7-2; TRBD1 is a possible D gene (5 bases). The CDR3 runs to 13 residues. Trimming shortened V by 2 bases and J by 3 bases, and 6 bases separated the two germline ends. Germline CDR1 SGHTA, CDR2 FQGNSA. CDR3 nucleotide sequence: TGTGCCAGCAGCTTACAGGGAACAGATACGCAGTATTTT. Translated: CASSLQGTDTQYF.

The CDR3 region has the DNA TGTGCCAGCAGCCAGGGCCTGGGGGAGACCCAGTACTTC. Protein sequence: CASSQGLGETQYF. The chain links TRBV7-2 to TRBJ2-5, with D tentatively TRBD1 (5 bases). The CDR3 totals 13 residues. The V and J ends lost 5 bases and 5 bases respectively, with 12 bases between them. CDR1 SGHTA and CDR2 FQGNSA come from the germline V gene.

Turning to this clonotype: A much larger clone sits a single nucleotide away, making a read error possible. Because it lacks the conserved phenylalanine or tryptophan at the end, this CDR3 is likely a read error. CDR3 DNA: TGCGCCAGCAGCCAAGCCGACTACCTCTCCTACGAGCAGTACCTC. Residues: CASSQADYLSYEQYL. The chain links TRBV4-1 to TRBJ2-7; a possible D gene is TRBD2 (5 bases). CDR1 MGHRA and CDR2 YSYEKL come from the germline V gene. The CDR3 runs 15 residues. The ends were cut back, 1 base at V and 0 bases at J, with 10 bases in the middle.

V gene TRBV7-3 combines with J gene TRBJ2-5, with 10 positions matching TRBD2. Germline lookup yields CDR1 SGHTA and CDR2 FQGTGA. Trimming took 4 bases from V and 5 from J; bases not matched to a gene: 4. The CDR3 totals 14 residues. CDR3 protein: CASSSSGRGETQYF. The DNA for the CDR3 is TGTGCCAGCAGCTCTAGCGGGAGAGGGGAGACCCAGTACTTC.

This clonotype has a count of ten or more. The rearrangement joins TRBV2 to TRBJ1-1; D possibly corresponds to TRBD1 (6 bases). The CDR3 is 16 amino acids. From germline, CDR1 is SNHLY and CDR2 FYNNEI. Trimming removed 6 bases at V and 1 base at J, with 18 bases between. CDR3 protein: CASRDPGQGANTEAFF. Written as DNA, the CDR3 is TGTGCCAGCAGAGATCCGGGACAAGGGGCGAACACTGAAGCTTTCTTT.

J is TRBJ2-3 and V is TRBV7-2; 10 bases agree with TRBD2. CDR1 is SGHTA and CDR2 is FQGNSA in the germline V gene. This CDR3 comprises 14 residues. The V and J ends lost 8 bases and 1 base, in that order; junction bases with no gene match: 3. The chain's CDR3 is CASGSGGRTDTQYF. Here the CDR3 DNA reads TGTGCCAGCGGTAGCGGGGGGCGCACAGATACGCAGTATTTT.

V and J are TRBV7-9 and TRBJ2-2, with TRBD2 identical over 11 bases. Germline loops: CDR1 SEHNR, CDR2 FQNEAQ (reference sequence). After removal of 1 base from V and 7 bases from J, the junction contained 2 bases not matched to a gene. The CDR3 sequence is 15 residues long. This CDR3 is CASSLGLAGSGELFF. In DNA form, the CDR3 reads TGTGCCAGCAGCTTAGGACTAGCGGGAAGCGGGGAGCTGTTTTTT.

On this clonotype: A junction boundary mismatches the germline segment, possibly from a read error. The V and J genes are TRBV24-1 and TRBJ2-5; no firm D call. Germline CDR1 KGHDR, CDR2 SFDVKD. CDR3 length equals 15 residues. The CDR3 loop reads CASSDPVGCRKTQYF. For the CDR3, the DNA is TGTGCCAGCAGTGACCCGGTGGGATGCAGGAAGACCCAGTACTTC.

The genes are TRBV7-9 and TRBJ1-5; TRBD1 might be the D (5 bases). The V end lost 0 bases, the J end lost 1 base, and 16 bases lay between the germline ends. Germline CDR1 reads SEHNR; CDR2 reads FQNEAQ (reference sequence). The CDR3 sequence is 18 residues long. The DNA of the CDR3 is TGTGCCAGCAGCTTAGCGCTCTCAGGGATAGGGAGCAATCAGCCCCAGCATTTT. Protein sequence: CASSLALSGIGSNQPQHF. The variable domain in full, completed from reference TRBV7-9 and TRBJ1-5, reads DTGVSQNPRHKITKRGQNVTFRCDPISEHNRLYWYRQTLGQGPEFLTYFQNEAQLEKSRLLSDRFSAERPKGSFSTLEIQRTEQGDSAMYLCASSLALSGIGSNQPQHFGDGTRLSIL.

This clonotype was recorded at least ten times. This chain connects TRBV5-1 to TRBJ2-5; D possibly corresponds to TRBD2 (5 bases). The CDR3 has 16 residues. The germline CDR1 and CDR2 sequences are SGHRS and YFSETQ. V lost 4 bases and J 3 bases, leaving 19 bases between the germline ends. The CDR3 sequence is CASSAARTVGEETQYF. The CDR3 region has the DNA TGCGCCAGCAGCGCCGCCAGGACGGTCGGGGAAGAGACCCAGTACTTC. Filled out from reference TRBV5-1 and TRBJ2-5, the complete variable domain reads KAGVTQTPRYLIKTRGQQVTLSCSPISGHRSVSWYQQTPGQGLQFLFEYFSETQRNKGNFPGRFSGRQFSNSRSEMNVSTLELGDSALYLCASSAARTVGEETQYFGPGTRLLVL.

J is TRBJ1-2 and V is TRBV9, with D hard to call. The ends were cut back, 5 bases at V and 0 bases at J, with 8 bases in the middle. The CDR3 covers 13 residues. The V gene's germline CDR1 is SGDLS and CDR2 YYNGEE. This CDR3 reads CASSRHTNYGYTF. Written as DNA, the CDR3 is TGTGCCAGCAGTCGACACACTAACTATGGCTACACCTTC.

This clonotype was recorded once. Here the CDR3 reads CASSFRGMAYEQYF. CDR3 DNA: TGTGCCAGCAGCTTTAGAGGGATGGCCTACGAGCAGTACTTC. J is TRBJ2-7 and V is TRBV7-9; D is perhaps TRBD2 (5 bases). The CDR3 consists of 14 residues. V was cut by 3 bases and J by 2 bases, with 11 bases left in between. Germline V gene sequence: CDR1 SEHNR, CDR2 FQNEAQ (reference sequence).

J is TRBJ2-7 and V is TRBV20-1, with 7 bases that match TRBD2. Germline values: CDR1 DFQATT, CDR2 SNEGSKA (reference sequence). This CDR3 has 13 residues. V was pared by 5 bases and J by 0 bases, with 4 bases of the junction left unmatched. The CDR3 is CSASSGSSYEQYF. DNA for the CDR3: TGCAGTGCTTCTAGCGGAAGCTCCTACGAGCAGTACTTC.

The V and J genes are TRBV5-6 and TRBJ2-3; maybe TRBD1 (6 bases). CDR3 length: 15 residues. The ends were cut back, 6 bases at V and 4 bases at J, with 18 bases in the middle. Germline CDR1 and CDR2: SGHDT and YYEEEE. CDR3 sequence (DNA): TGTGCCAGCAATAGGCAGGGGACGAGCGCAGATACGCAGTATTTT. Its translation: CASNRQGTSADTQYF. The full variable domain, rest sourced from reference TRBV5-6 and TRBJ2-3, is DAGVTQSPTHLIKTRGQQVTLRCSPKSGHDTVSWYQQALGQGPQFIFQYYEEEERQRGNFPDRFSGHQFPNYSSELNVNALLLGDSALYLCASNRQGTSADTQYFGPGTRLTVL.

V and J are TRBV19 and TRBJ2-7; TRBD1 is a possible D gene (7 bases). The CDR3 is 14 residues long. Trimming took off 4 bases at V and 2 bases at J, with 12 bases between the two ends. Germline V lookup: CDR1 LNHDA, CDR2 SQIVND (reference sequence). CDR3 region: CASSRGDSPYEQYF. DNA of the CDR3: TGTGCCAGTAGTAGGGGGGACAGTCCCTACGAGCAGTACTTC.

This clonotype was counted a few times. The chain joins TRBV29-1 to TRBJ2-1; the D gene is possibly TRBD1 (7 bases). V was shortened by 7 bases and J by 2 bases, with 21 bases between the two germline ends. CDR3 length equals 16 residues. In germline, CDR1 is SQVTM, CDR2 ANQGSEA. The CDR3 is CSGAGWRDRTYNEQFF. CDR3 bases: TGCAGCGGCGCAGGTTGGAGGGACAGAACCTACAATGAGCAGTTCTTC.

This clonotype was picked up a small number of times. The rearrangement links TRBV7-2 to TRBJ1-6; D gene unclear. V was shortened by 2 bases and J by 10 bases, with 18 bases between the two germline ends. CDR3 size: 16 residues. Germline CDR1 SGHTA, CDR2 FQGNSA. CDR3 sequence reads: CASSLKLWVPSSPLHF. For the CDR3, the DNA is TGTGCCAGCAGCTTAAAATTGTGGGTCCCGAGCTCACCCCTCCACTTT.

This clonotype has only one observation. The V and J genes are TRBV7-3 and TRBJ2-2; D possibly corresponds to TRBD2 (5 bases). V lost 5 bases, J lost 8 bases, and 9 bases lay in between. The CDR3 consists of 12 residues. In germline, CDR1 is SGHTA, CDR2 FQGTGA. CDR3 sequence: CASSGEGGELFF. DNA of the CDR3: TGTGCCAGCAGCGGAGAGGGAGGGGAGCTGTTTTTT.

V is TRBV12-5 and J is TRBJ1-5; D call uncertain. Trimming stripped 7 bases from V and 5 bases from J, with 15 bases between. This CDR3 spans 14 amino acids. Germline loops: CDR1 LGHNT, CDR2 FRNRAP. In DNA, the CDR3 is TGTGCTAGTGAGGCGGGATTTGGCTATCAGCCCCAGCATTTT. Amino acid sequence: CASEAGFGYQPQHF.

This clonotype has a single count. V usage is TRBV7-3 and J usage is TRBJ2-7, with a possible D match to TRBD1 (6 bases). V shed 5 bases and J shed 3 bases, with 17 bases lying between them. The CDR3 loop spans 15 amino acids. Germline loops: CDR1 SGHTA, CDR2 FQGTGA. The CDR3 loop reads CASSVGAGVGYEQYF. The DNA of the CDR3 is TGTGCCAGCAGCGTAGGGGCAGGGGTGGGCTACGAGCAGTACTTC.

This clonotype was detected many times. The CDR3 DNA reads as TGTGCCAGCGGGGGGGGGGGTAGCACAGATACGCAGTATTTT. Translating gives CASGGGGSTDTQYF. J is TRBJ2-3 and V is TRBV9; TRBD2 agrees at 7 bases. The CDR3 length is 14 residues. V dropped 7 bases and J dropped 0; count of bases not matched to a gene: 5. The V gene's germline CDR1 is SGDLS and CDR2 YYNGEE.

This rearrangement joins TRBV7-9 to TRBJ2-3, with D unresolved. V lost 11 bases, J lost 2 bases, and 11 bases lay in between. CDR3 length equals 12 residues. Germline CDR1 reads SEHNR; CDR2 reads FQNEAQ (reference sequence). DNA for the CDR3: TGTGCCCCGGGTCCGACCACAGATACGCAGTATTTT. Translated, it gives CAPGPTTDTQYF.